Shown below are 23 T cell receptor beta chains from a single sample sequenced in a study of blood T cells in healthy people across ages. A second PCR of roughly 7 to 11 cycles used a sample-barcoded 5' primer and a J-beta primer mix. TCRdb ran MiXCR on the 5' RACE reads and lists one entry per CDR3 protein. Of 700,000 or so distinct CDR3 sequences listed, over 20% are singletons. The material sequenced was blood. The receptors derive from a man aged 70-80 years in good health.

This clonotype was detected once. The chain links TRBV14 to TRBJ1-6; D not certain. V was shortened by 4 bases and J by 10 bases, with 8 bases between the two germline ends. Per germline, CDR1 SGHDN and CDR2 FVKESK. This CDR3 spans 12 amino acids. CDR3 protein: CASSLGWSPLHF. Here the CDR3 DNA reads TGTGCCAGCAGCCTCGGGTGGTCACCCCTCCACTTT.

This clonotype has just a few counts. The CDR3: CSAAYWDLAGNQPQHF. As DNA, the CDR3 is TGCAGTGCGGCCTACTGGGACCTAGCGGGCAATCAGCCCCAGCATTTT. The J gene is TRBJ1-5, the V gene TRBV20-1; tentatively, D is TRBD1 (5 bases). The V and J ends lost 6 bases and 2 bases respectively, with 20 bases between them. Germline V gives CDR1 DFQATT, CDR2 SNEGSKA (reference sequence). The CDR3 spans 16 residues.

The chain links TRBV11-2 to TRBJ2-7; D is possibly TRBD2 (5 bases). Deletions cut 1 base from V and 4 bases from J, with 14 bases between. The CDR3 loop spans 15 amino acids. Per the germline V gene, CDR1 is SGHAT and CDR2 is FQNNGV. The CDR3 DNA reads as TGTGCCAGCAGCTTAGGGTGGAGCGGTGGTTACGAGCAGTACGTC. Translated: CASSLGWSGGYEQYV.

A word on this clonotype: At one of its ends the junction is not consistent with the germline gene, which may arise from a read error. The rearrangement uses TRBV12-3 or TRBV12-4 and TRBJ2-1; D perhaps matches TRBD2 (6 bases). The CDR3 is made up of 15 amino acids. CDR3 sequence: CASSGVSGSYNQQFF. The CDR3 nucleotides read TGTGCCAGCAGTGGGGTCAGCGGGTCCTACAATCAGCAGTTCTTC.

This clonotype was counted many times. This chain links TRBV12-3 or TRBV12-4 with TRBJ2-3; possible D gene TRBD1, 5 bases. V lost 6 bases, J lost 10 bases, and 17 bases lay in between. The CDR3 contains 13 residues. The CDR3: CASSKSPGKAQYF. CDR3 DNA: TGTGCCAGCAGCAAAAGCCCAGGGAAGGCGCAGTATTTT.

This clonotype was found a few times. V usage is TRBV10-3 and J usage is TRBJ2-7, with TRBD1 matching 10 bases. The last part of the DNA fits TRBJ2-5 better; the J call may be wrong. CDR1 is ENHRY and CDR2 is SYGVKD in the germline V gene. This CDR3 spans 14 amino acids. DNA for the CDR3: TGTGCCATCCGACAGGGGGCATTGGGAGAGACCCAGTACTTC. It is translated as CAIRQGALGETQYF.

This clonotype appeared once. The chain combines TRBV5-5 with TRBJ2-7; TRBD2 matches at 10 bases. V lost 3 bases to trimming and J lost 3 bases; unmatched junction nucleotides: 12. The length of the CDR3 is 17 residues. Germline V gives CDR1 SGHKS, CDR2 YYEKEE (reference sequence). The CDR3 region has the DNA TGTGCCAGCAGCTCGTCTCGGGCTAGCGGGAGTAGCTACGAGCAGTACTTC. This codes for CASSSSRASGSSYEQYF.

This clonotype has just a few counts. V is TRBV3-1 and J is TRBJ1-1, with a possible D match to TRBD1 (5 bases). The germline V gene encodes CDR1 LGHDT and CDR2 YNNKEL (reference sequence). V was cut by 5 bases and J by 5 bases, with 18 bases left in between. The CDR3 has 15 residues. The CDR3 sequence: CASSSPGRGRTEAFF. The CDR3 bases are TGTGCCAGCAGCTCCCCGGGGAGGGGCAGGACTGAAGCTTTCTTT.

The chain joins TRBV12-3 or TRBV12-4 to TRBJ2-3; perhaps TRBD1 as D (6 bases). The V end was cut by 6 bases, the J end by 0 bases, with 13 bases between. This CDR3 is 15 amino acids long. DNA of the CDR3: TGTGCCAGCAGGAGGAGGACAGCTAGCACAGATACGCAGTATTTT. Amino acids: CASRRRTASTDTQYF.

Many counts were recorded for this clonotype. The J gene is TRBJ2-1, the V gene TRBV12-3 or TRBV12-4, with unresolved D. CDR3 length: 13 amino acids. With 5 bases removed from V and 8 bases from J, the gap between germline ends came to 13 bases. The CDR3, as DNA: TGTGCCAGCAGTCTCCGACGGCCGGATGAGCAGTTCTTC. This translates into CASSLRRPDEQFF.

This chain connects TRBV5-6 to TRBJ2-7; D remains unclear. Between the trimmed V and J ends, which lost 1 base and 9 bases, there was a span of 11 bases. CDR3 size: 12 residues. CDR1 is SGHDT and CDR2 is YYEEEE in the germline V gene. The CDR3 DNA reads TGTGCCAGCAGCTTGAGGGATCAAGTGCAGTACGTC. It codes for CASSLRDQVQYV.

This clonotype was detected only a few times. The chain joins TRBV20-1 to TRBJ2-1, with D perhaps matching TRBD1 (5 bases). Germline V lookup: CDR1 DFQATT, CDR2 SNEGSKA (reference sequence). The length of the CDR3 is 15 residues. V was cut by 2 bases and J by 1 base, with 12 bases left in between. DNA for the CDR3: TGCAGTGCTAGATCCGACAGAGGATCCTACAATGAGCAGTTCTTC. This gives the protein CSARSDRGSYNEQFF.

The rearrangement joins TRBV7-2 to TRBJ2-2; D unresolved. The CDR3 extends over 16 amino acids. Germline V gene sequence: CDR1 SGHTA, CDR2 FQGNSA. The V gene lost 1 base and the J gene lost 1 base, with 10 bases spanning the gap. The CDR3 nucleotides read TGTGCCAGCAGCTTAGGTCGCCGGATGAACACCGGGGAGCTGTTTTTT. Amino acids: CASSLGRRMNTGELFF.

This clonotype has just a few counts. J is TRBJ2-1 and V is TRBV9; 9 bases map to TRBD2. The germline V gene has CDR1 SGDLS and CDR2 YYNGEE. V lost 0 bases, J lost 1 base, and 8 bases stayed unmatched. This CDR3 spans 18 amino acids. The CDR3 protein is CASSVAWGGRASYNEQFF. The CDR3 DNA is TGTGCCAGCAGCGTAGCTTGGGGCGGGAGGGCGTCCTACAATGAGCAGTTCTTC.

The CDR3 loop reads CASRSSGFSTDTQYF. As DNA, the CDR3 is TGTGCCAGCAGAAGTAGCGGGTTTAGCACAGATACGCAGTATTTT. The genes are TRBV7-3 and TRBJ2-3; 7 positions match TRBD2. CDR1 SGHTA and CDR2 FQGTGA come from the germline V gene. The CDR3 totals 15 residues. V shed 6 bases, J shed 0 bases, and the junction held 6 bases outside the gene matches.

This chain uses TRBV27 with TRBJ1-2, with 9 bases aligning to TRBD1. Germline CDR1 reads MNHEY; CDR2 reads SMNVEV (reference sequence). The CDR3 runs 13 residues. The J segment lost 4 bases and the V segment lost 8 bases, leaving 5 bases of the junction unmatched. The CDR3 DNA follows: TGTGCCAGCGCTGGACAGGGGCTCTATGGCTACACCTTC. This translates into CASAGQGLYGYTF.

The chain links TRBV12-3 or TRBV12-4 to TRBJ2-3; D remains unclear. V shed 3 bases and J shed 4 bases, with 14 bases lying between them. CDR3 size: 15 residues. The CDR3 here is CASSLTGIGSDTQYF. Here the CDR3 DNA reads TGTGCCAGCAGTTTGACTGGGATTGGGTCAGATACGCAGTATTTT.

The chain recombines TRBV12-3 or TRBV12-4 with TRBJ2-7; D possibly corresponds to TRBD2 (6 bases). CDR3 length: 14 amino acids. V gave up 5 bases and J gave up 3 bases, with 14 bases separating them. This CDR3 is CASSPTNSGYEQYV. The CDR3 bases are TGTGCCAGCAGTCCTACTAATAGCGGCTACGAGCAGTACGTC.

The V and J genes are TRBV12-3 or TRBV12-4 and TRBJ2-7; D is ambiguous. V was shortened by 9 bases and J by 6 bases, with 18 bases between the two germline ends. The length of the CDR3 is 13 residues. The CDR3 coding sequence is TGTGCCAGTAATCGGGCCTCCCGCGGCGAGCAGTACTTC. Amino acids: CASNRASRGEQYF.

This clonotype has only a few counts. J is TRBJ1-2 and V is TRBV12-3 or TRBV12-4, with 7 bases aligning to TRBD1. CDR3 size: 13 residues. V dropped 5 bases and J dropped 5; count of bases not matched to a gene: 5. The CDR3 protein is CASSLGTEYGYTF. The DNA of the CDR3 is TGTGCCAGCAGTCTAGGGACAGAGTATGGCTACACCTTC.

The chain joins TRBV6-6 to TRBJ2-7; tentatively, D is TRBD2 (5 bases). CDR3 length equals 14 residues. With 0 bases removed from V and 8 bases from J, the gap between germline ends came to 14 bases. Germline loops: CDR1 MNHNY, CDR2 SVGAGI (reference sequence). CDR3 residues: CASSYSSGGSKQYF. CDR3 DNA: TGTGCCAGCAGTTACTCGTCTGGAGGTTCGAAGCAGTACTTC.

This clonotype was seen only a few times. The chain links TRBV6-5 to TRBJ2-1; a possible D gene is TRBD2 (5 bases). The V end lost 6 bases, the J end lost 7 bases, and 19 bases lay between the germline ends. This CDR3 is built from 15 residues. The germline gives CDR1 MNHEY, CDR2 SVGAGI. CDR3 residues: CASRHDGITVNEQFF. The CDR3 nucleotides are TGTGCCAGCAGACACGACGGGATTACAGTTAATGAGCAGTTCTTC.

This clonotype has a handful of counts. This chain links TRBV20-1 with TRBJ1-2; tentatively, D is TRBD1 (5 bases). Trimming shortened V by 3 bases and J by 1 base, and 12 bases separated the two germline ends. The germline CDR1 and CDR2 sequences are DFQATT and SNEGSKA (reference sequence). This CDR3 spans 14 amino acids. CDR3 loop: CSASAGTNNYGYTF. The CDR3 DNA sequence: TGCAGTGCTAGCGCAGGGACTAATAACTATGGCTACACCTTC.